The 12 T cell receptor beta chains given below trace back to one sample, sequenced in a study of CD8 T cells in Susac syndrome. After extraction with the RNeasy kit, roughly 0.45 to 1 ug of the RNA was reverse transcribed using random hexamers. TCRdb used MiXCR to reprocess the immunoSEQ multiplex PCR reads, holding one entry per CDR3 protein. Among 70,000 to 100,000 distinct CDR3 sequences listed, 90% to 97% were seen once. The specimen sequenced was CD8+ T cells from PBMCs. The receptor set was obtained from a human donor with Susac syndrome.

This chain uses TRBV18 with TRBJ2-6, with TRBD1 matching 7 bases. The CDR3 is made up of 18 amino acids. The germline V gene has CDR1 KGHSH and CDR2 LQKENI. V was pared by 2 bases and J by 2 bases, with 9 bases of the junction left unmatched. The CDR3 DNA is TGTGCCAGCTCACCATTTAAGGGGGCCAAGCCTGGGGCCAACGTCCTGACTTTC. Translation: CASSPFKGAKPGANVLTF.

The chain carries TRBV20-1 and TRBJ1-1; D gene uncertain. This CDR3 has 12 residues. Germline V CDR1 and CDR2: DFQATT, SNEGSKA (reference sequence). The CDR3 nucleotides are TGCAGAGCGGAGTGGTCGAACACTGAAGCTTTCTTT. This sequence encodes CRAEWSNTEAFF.

The V call is TRBV5-1, the J call TRBJ1-6; the match to TRBD1 covers 7 bases. CDR1 is SGHRS, CDR2 YFSETQ, per germline. V lost 10 bases to trimming and J lost 3 bases; unmatched junction nucleotides: 4. This CDR3 spans 13 amino acids. The CDR3 sequence is CARNRGYNSPLHF. CDR3 nucleotide sequence: TGCGCCCGCAACAGGGGCTATAATTCACCCCTCCACTTT.

This clonotype was recorded a few times. This chain links TRBV9 with TRBJ1-2; 7 bases are shared with TRBD1. In germline, CDR1 is SGDLS, CDR2 YYNGEE. The CDR3 length is 13 residues. The V gene end was trimmed by 7 bases and the J gene end by 4 bases; junction bases not matched to a gene: 7. The CDR3 loop reads CASVGGQPYGYTF. As DNA, the CDR3 is TGTGCCAGCGTGGGGGGACAGCCCTATGGCTACACCTTC.

The genes are TRBV7-9 and TRBJ2-7; D may be TRBD2 (5 bases). The germline gives CDR1 SEHNR, CDR2 FQNEAQ (reference sequence). CDR3 length equals 14 residues. The V gene lost 1 base and the J gene lost 0 bases, with 7 bases spanning the gap. The CDR3 protein is CASSLVSGSYEQYF. In nucleotides, the CDR3 is TGTGCCAGCAGCTTAGTGAGCGGCTCCTACGAGCAGTACTTC.

CDR3 sequence (DNA): TGCGCCAGCAGCCAAGAGAGGGCTTTGAACACTGAAGCTTTCTTT. It yields the protein CASSQERALNTEAFF. The chain has TRBV4-1 and TRBJ1-1; no clear D gene. The V end was cut by 0 bases, the J end by 0 bases, with 8 bases between. Germline V CDR1 and CDR2: MGHRA, YSYEKL. The CDR3 is made up of 15 amino acids.

CDR3 sequence (DNA): TGTGCCAGCAGTTACTCGGGGCCCTCTAACTATGGCTACACCTTC. Amino acids: CASSYSGPSNYGYTF. The chain links TRBV6-5 to TRBJ1-2, with D possibly TRBD1 on 5 matching bases. V lost 0 bases, J lost 0 bases, and 8 bases lay in between. The CDR3 totals 15 residues. The germline gives CDR1 MNHEY, CDR2 SVGAGI.

The rearrangement joins TRBV29-1 to TRBJ2-1, with 12 bases aligning to TRBD2. This CDR3 comprises 14 residues. In germline, CDR1 is SQVTM, CDR2 ANQGSEA. The J segment lost 2 bases and the V segment lost 7 bases, leaving 3 bases of the junction unmatched. The CDR3 DNA follows: TGCAGCGGGGGACTAGCGGGCCCCTACAATGAGCAGTTCTTC. Protein product: CSGGLAGPYNEQFF.

J is TRBJ2-4 and V is TRBV28; a weak D match, TRBD1 (6 bases). The CDR3 runs 17 residues. V was trimmed by 3 bases and J by 3 bases, leaving 18 bases between them. Germline V CDR1 and CDR2: MDHEN, SYDVKM. The chain's CDR3 is CASSFLPGTLGKNIQYF. The DNA of the CDR3 is TGTGCCAGCAGTTTTCTGCCCGGGACATTAGGCAAAAACATTCAGTACTTC.

V is TRBV9 and J is TRBJ1-4, with TRBD1 matching over 8 bases. Unmatched junction bases numbered 5, after V lost 3 bases and J lost 4 bases. Germline assignment: CDR1 SGDLS and CDR2 YYNGEE. The CDR3 consists of 15 residues. CDR3 sequence reads: CASSGRTGINEKLFF. CDR3 nucleotide sequence: TGTGCCAGCAGCGGGCGGACAGGGATTAATGAAAAACTGTTTTTT.

This rearrangement joins TRBV9 to TRBJ1-2; no clear D. Trimming shortened V by 3 bases and J by 8 bases, and 8 bases separated the two germline ends. Germline V gives CDR1 SGDLS, CDR2 YYNGEE. There are 11 residues in the CDR3. The DNA of the CDR3 is TGTGCCAGCAGCGGTCGAGGGGGCTACACCTTC. It specifies CASSGRGGYTF.

This chain links TRBV19 with TRBJ2-2, with D perhaps TRBD1 or TRBD2 (5 bases each). Germline assignment: CDR1 LNHDA and CDR2 SQIVND (reference sequence). The V gene lost 7 bases and the J gene lost 3 bases, with 18 bases spanning the gap. The CDR3 loop spans 16 amino acids. CDR3 residues: CASTYFGQGDTGELFF. The CDR3 DNA sequence: TGTGCCAGTACATATTTTGGCCAGGGAGACACCGGGGAGCTGTTTTTT.